This TCR beta chain was captured in a study of identifying expanded T cells in peripheral blood. The method was immunoSEQ multiplex PCR; TCRdb's version includes in-frame clones alone and lacks a portion of them. The table lists 85,000 to 100,000 clones, approximately 89% of them singletons, with 3% to 4% in the top ten. A remark on this clone: The antigen remains unidentified. Other DNA sequences in this specimen translate into the identical CDR3.

Whole-study findings and limits: Approximately 1.1 clones differed between technical replicates, versus about 17 and 20 over time. Clone count variance between roughly 2-week samples rose with total template count.

Collection occurred without any documented infections or immune events in donors. Losses at the gene ends were 3 bases for V and 4 bases for J; bases not matched to a gene: 4. This CDR3 has 14 amino acids. CDR1 SGHRS and CDR2 YFSETQ come from the germline V gene. The V and J genes are TRBV5-1 and TRBJ2-3; 8 bases match TRBD1. The sample was blood. This sequence was found in a person aged 18-69 years in good health. CDR3 sequence (DNA): TGCGCCAGCAGCTCACAGGGGGAGGCAGATACGCAGTATTTT. It codes for CASSSQGEADTQYF.